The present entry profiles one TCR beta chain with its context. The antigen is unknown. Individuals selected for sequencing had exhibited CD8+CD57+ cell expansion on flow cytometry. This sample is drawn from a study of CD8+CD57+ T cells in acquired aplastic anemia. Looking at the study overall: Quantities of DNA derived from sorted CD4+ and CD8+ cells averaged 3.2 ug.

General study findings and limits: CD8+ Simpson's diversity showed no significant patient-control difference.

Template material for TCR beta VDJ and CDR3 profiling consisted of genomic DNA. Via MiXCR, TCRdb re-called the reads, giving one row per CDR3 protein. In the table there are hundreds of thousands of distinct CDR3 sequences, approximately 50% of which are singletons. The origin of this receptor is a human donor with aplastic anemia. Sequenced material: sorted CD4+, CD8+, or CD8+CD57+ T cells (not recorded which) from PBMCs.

CDR3 protein: CASSIGTSGKNEQFF. DNA for the CDR3: TGTGCCAGTAGTATCGGGACTAGCGGGAAGAATGAGCAGTTCTTC. The chain couples TRBV19 to TRBJ2-1; TRBD2 aligns across 13 bases. This CDR3 is built from 15 residues. Germline-derived CDR1 and CDR2 are LNHDA and SQIVND (reference sequence). The V and J ends lost 3 bases and 7 bases, in that order; junction bases with no gene match: 3.